The next 4 T cell receptor beta chains were all read from a single sample in a study of cytomegalovirus exposure and HLA in healthy donors. Researchers ran the PCR with 60 Vbeta and 13 Jbeta primers. Sequenced by immunoSEQ multiplex PCR; TCRdb stores in-frame clones only, minus some. There are roughly 120,000 clones in the sample, with about 2.2% held by the top ten. The sequenced material came from PBMCs. These TCRs come from a man between 40 and 49 years old in good health and CMV-seronegative.

The chain is built from TRBV4-1 and TRBJ1-5, with 8 bases fitting TRBD1. The CDR3 is 13 residues long. CDR1 is MGHRA and CDR2 is YSYEKL in the germline V gene. Germline trimming cut 4 bases from V and 10 bases from J; bases unmatched to any gene: 6. DNA of the CDR3: TGCGCCAGCAGCCCGGGACAGGATTTACCCCAGCATTTT. Its translation: CASSPGQDLPQHF.

V gene TRBV6-4 combines with J gene TRBJ1-2; 9 bases are a match to TRBD1. The CDR3 extends over 17 amino acids. Looked up from germline, CDR1 is MRHNA and CDR2 is SNTAGT. Trimming took 8 bases from V and 0 from J; bases not matched to a gene: 13. CDR3 DNA sequence: TGTGCCAGCGTCCCGGGACAGGGAGCCCCAGCTAACTATGGCTACACCTTC. It is translated as CASVPGQGAPANYGYTF.

J is TRBJ1-2 and V is TRBV19; D not certain. Germline V gene sequence: CDR1 LNHDA, CDR2 SQIVND (reference sequence). The CDR3 runs to 16 residues. Between the trimmed V and J ends, which lost 5 bases and 0 bases, there was a span of 16 bases. Written as DNA, the CDR3 is TGTGCCAGTAGTCCCAGGCCACCACCGTCTAACTATGGCTACACCTTC. Its protein is CASSPRPPPSNYGYTF.

The V and J genes are TRBV19 and TRBJ2-7; TRBD2 might be the D (5 bases). V lost 6 bases and J 3 bases, leaving 9 bases between the germline ends. Germline CDR1 and CDR2: LNHDA and SQIVND (reference sequence). CDR3 length: 12 amino acids. Here the CDR3 DNA reads TGTGCCAGTAGCGGGGATTACTACGAGCAGTACTTC. Its protein is CASSGDYYEQYF.